The 29 T cell receptor beta chains presented below share a single source sample, sequenced in a study of blood T cells in healthy people across ages. The authors ran a second PCR of about 6 to 11 cycles using a sample-barcoded 5' primer and a J-beta primer mix. TCRdb passed the 5' RACE reads through MiXCR, listing each CDR3 protein once. The table shows some 760,000 distinct CDR3 sequences, with roughly 25% occurring only once. These data also featured in a second study, about T cells of mothers and their children.

Sequences were obtained from blood. These receptor sequences come from a boy younger than 18 in good health.

The chain has TRBV6-2 or TRBV6-3 and TRBJ2-2; 12 bases fit TRBD2. The CDR3 has 19 residues. The germline V gene has CDR1 MNHEY and CDR2 SVGEGT. V gave up 4 bases and J gave up 6 bases; unmatched junction bases: 15. The CDR3 here is CASSFHWTSGTWEAGELFF. CDR3 nucleotides: TGTGCCAGCAGTTTCCACTGGACTAGCGGGACTTGGGAGGCCGGGGAGCTGTTTTTT.

This clonotype was found a few times. The rearrangement links TRBV28 to TRBJ2-7; D possibly corresponds to TRBD2 (6 bases). V lost 8 bases and J 0 bases, leaving 14 bases between the germline ends. The CDR3 totals 14 residues. Per germline, CDR1 MDHEN and CDR2 SYDVKM. The CDR3 bases are TGTGCCAGCTCCCGCGGGGAGTACTCCTACGAGCAGTACTTC. It specifies CASSRGEYSYEQYF. Filled out from reference TRBV28 and TRBJ2-7, the complete variable domain reads DVKVTQSSRYLVKRTGEKVFLECVQDMDHENMFWYRQDPGLGLRLIYFSYDVKMKEKGDIPEGYSVSREKKERFSLILESASTNQTSMYLCASSRGEYSYEQYFGPGTRLTVT.

This clonotype was counted a few times. V usage is TRBV28 and J usage is TRBJ2-1; the D gene is possibly TRBD2 (6 bases). The J call is doubtful: the DNA matches TRBJ2-7 better. Germline loops: CDR1 MDHEN, CDR2 SYDVKM. The CDR3 is 16 residues long. CDR3 in amino acids: CASSFLDSGNYYEQYF. The DNA for the CDR3 is TGTGCCAGCAGCTTCTTGGATAGCGGTAACTACTACGAGCAGTACTTC.

The CDR3 nucleotides are TGTGCCAGCAGCTTATCTAGCGGGGGGACCTACGAGCAGTACTTC. Translated, it gives CASSLSSGGTYEQYF. This rearrangement joins TRBV7-6 to TRBJ2-7; TRBD2 agrees at 11 bases. The trim removed 2 bases at V and 2 bases at J, leaving 2 bases unmatched. Germline CDR1 is SGHVS and CDR2 is FNYEAQ. The CDR3 extends over 15 amino acids.

This clonotype was detected a few times. The gene calls are TRBV10-3 and TRBJ2-5; D is tentatively TRBD1 or TRBD2 (5 bases each). Per the germline V gene, CDR1 is ENHRY and CDR2 is SYGVKD. The V gene lost 7 bases and the J gene lost 5 bases, with 20 bases spanning the gap. The CDR3 is 15 residues long. The CDR3 here is CAITPRGGGLETQYF. The CDR3 DNA reads TGTGCCATCACACCCCGGGGTGGGGGATTGGAGACCCAGTACTTC.

This chain uses TRBV6-5 with TRBJ2-7; 7 bases line up with TRBD1. Germline CDR1 MNHEY, CDR2 SVGAGI. The CDR3 consists of 14 residues. The V segment lost 6 bases and the J segment 4 bases; nucleotides outside the gene matches: 9. CDR3 nucleotide sequence: TGTGCCAGCAGGTCTAAGTGGGACAGTTACGAGCAGTACTTC. It encodes CASRSKWDSYEQYF.

This clonotype was detected only a few times. The gene calls are TRBV20-1 and TRBJ1-1; the match to TRBD1 covers 9 bases. The V gene end was trimmed by 4 bases and the J gene end by 5 bases; junction bases not matched to a gene: 8. This CDR3 is 14 amino acids long. Germline loops: CDR1 DFQATT, CDR2 SNEGSKA (reference sequence). The CDR3 nucleotides are TGCAGTGCTATTATGGGACAGGGAGGAACTGAAGCTTTCTTT. Translation gives CSAIMGQGGTEAFF.

This clonotype was seen more than once but under ten times. The chain links TRBV28 to TRBJ1-5; D is unclear. The germline gives CDR1 MDHEN, CDR2 SYDVKM. With 7 bases removed from V and 5 bases from J, the gap between germline ends came to 9 bases. CDR3 length: 12 residues. The CDR3 nucleotides read TGTGCCAGCAATCATCCTGATCAGCCCCAGCATTTT. Translated, it gives CASNHPDQPQHF.

The V gene is TRBV6-6, the J gene TRBJ1-2; D remains unclear. V lost 2 bases, J lost 8 bases, and 12 bases lay in between. The V gene's germline CDR1 is MNHNY and CDR2 SVGAGI (reference sequence). The CDR3 has 13 residues. Here the CDR3 reads CASSYEGLRGYTF. CDR3 bases: TGTGCCAGCAGTTACGAAGGGTTAAGGGGCTACACCTTC.

This clonotype has a handful of counts. This chain uses TRBV20-1 with TRBJ2-5; TRBD2 aligns across 7 bases. Germline CDR1 and CDR2: DFQATT and SNEGSKA (reference sequence). This CDR3 contains 15 residues. V was pared by 3 bases and J by 4 bases, with 11 bases of the junction left unmatched. The CDR3 sequence is CSASSQGGAGETQYF. CDR3 DNA: TGCAGTGCTAGTTCCCAGGGAGGGGCAGGAGAGACCCAGTACTTC.

V usage is TRBV12-5 and J usage is TRBJ2-7; D gene ambiguous. The V end lost 5 bases, the J end lost 0 bases, and 11 bases lay between the germline ends. The CDR3 has 14 residues. Per the germline V gene, CDR1 is LGHNT and CDR2 is FRNRAP. The CDR3 protein is CASGNAINSYEQYF. The CDR3 DNA reads TGTGCTAGTGGTAACGCTATAAACTCCTACGAGCAGTACTTC.

The genes are TRBV6-1 and TRBJ2-4, with 7 bases aligning to TRBD1. The germline CDR1 and CDR2 sequences are MNHNS and SASEGT. V shed 8 bases, J shed 3 bases, and the junction held 10 bases outside the gene matches. This CDR3 contains 15 residues. This CDR3 reads CASGGQREVKNIQYF. CDR3 nucleotide sequence: TGTGCCAGCGGGGGACAGCGAGAAGTCAAAAACATTCAGTACTTC.

The chain couples TRBV5-1 to TRBJ2-7; 9 bases are shared with TRBD1. Germline V gene lookup returns CDR1 SGHRS and CDR2 YFSETQ. Trimming cost V 1 base and J 0 bases; bases outside gene matches: 11. The CDR3 has 18 amino acids. The CDR3 loop reads CASSLLLVKDRGSYEQYF. CDR3 nucleotide sequence: TGCGCCAGCAGCTTGCTCCTGGTGAAGGACAGGGGCTCCTACGAGCAGTACTTC.

This clonotype has only a few counts. V and J are TRBV7-3 and TRBJ2-2; TRBD1 matches at 9 bases. This CDR3 has 15 residues. Trimming cost V 5 bases and J 4 bases; bases outside gene matches: 5. Germline V gene lookup returns CDR1 SGHTA and CDR2 FQGTGA. DNA of the CDR3: TGTGCCAGCAGCCAACAGGGGGCAGGCACCGGGGAGCTGTTTTTT. Translation: CASSQQGAGTGELFF.

This clonotype was detected only a few times. The V gene is TRBV6-2 or TRBV6-3, the J gene TRBJ1-5, with 9 positions matching TRBD1. Germline V gene data show CDR1 as MNHEY and CDR2 as SVGEGT. Trimming cost V 6 bases and J 6 bases; bases outside gene matches: 12. This CDR3 has 16 residues. DNA of the CDR3: TGTGCCAGCAGCTACACAAACAGGGGGCTAGCTCAGCCCCAGCATTTT. Protein product: CASSYTNRGLAQPQHF.

This chain links TRBV7-6 with TRBJ2-7, with a tentative D call TRBD1 (6 bases). Germline V CDR1 and CDR2: SGHVS, FNYEAQ. Trimming took 2 bases from V and 5 from J, leaving 13 bases between them. This CDR3 has 14 amino acids. The CDR3 protein is CASSLQGKRNEQYF. Written as DNA, the CDR3 is TGTGCCAGCAGCTTACAGGGGAAAAGGAACGAGCAGTACTTC.

The V gene is TRBV9, the J gene TRBJ2-3; 7 bases are a match to TRBD1. CDR3 length: 16 amino acids. The germline gives CDR1 SGDLS, CDR2 YYNGEE. V gave up 4 bases and J gave up 2 bases; unmatched junction bases: 10. Here the CDR3 reads CASSPRTGPNTDTQYF. The CDR3, as DNA: TGTGCCAGCAGCCCCCGGACAGGCCCTAACACAGATACGCAGTATTTT.

This clonotype was counted only a few times. CDR3 nucleotide sequence: TGTGCCAGCAGCTTTGAGGGGAGGCAAGAGACCCAGTACTTC. It translates to CASSFEGRQETQYF. This chain connects TRBV7-9 to TRBJ2-5; weak D call: TRBD2 (6 bases). CDR1 and CDR2 from the germline V gene are SEHNR and FQNEAQ (reference sequence). CDR3 length equals 14 residues. V dropped 3 bases and J dropped 2 bases, with 10 bases sitting between them.

This clonotype was detected only a few times. This chain uses TRBV15 with TRBJ2-7; 7 bases match TRBD1. Per the germline V gene, CDR1 is LNHNV and CDR2 is YYDKDF (reference sequence). J lost 3 bases, V lost 3 bases, and 8 bases had no gene match. The CDR3 runs to 15 residues. The CDR3 loop reads CATSSLRQGGYEQYF. The DNA for the CDR3 is TGTGCCACCAGCAGCCTCCGACAGGGTGGCTACGAGCAGTACTTC. The complete variable domain, with remaining parts taken from reference TRBV15 and TRBJ2-7, reads DAMVIQNPRYQVTQFGKPVTLSCSQTLNHNVMYWYQQKSSQAPKLLFHYYDKDFNNEADTPDNFQSRRPNTSFCFLDIRSPGLGDTAMYLCATSSLRQGGYEQYFGPGTRLTVT.

This clonotype has just a few counts. This chain uses TRBV7-9 with TRBJ2-1, with D unresolved. Germline loops: CDR1 SEHNR, CDR2 FQNEAQ (reference sequence). The CDR3 length is 16 residues. V dropped 3 bases and J dropped 0 bases, with 12 bases sitting between them. The CDR3 DNA sequence: TGTGCCAGCAGCTTTCGGACCCAGAGCTCCTACAATGAGCAGTTCTTC. Translation: CASSFRTQSSYNEQFF. Variable domain in full (rest from reference TRBV7-9 and TRBJ2-1): DTGVSQNPRHKITKRGQNVTFRCDPISEHNRLYWYRQTLGQGPEFLTYFQNEAQLEKSRLLSDRFSAERPKGSFSTLEIQRTEQGDSAMYLCASSFRTQSSYNEQFFGPGTRLTVL.

This clonotype was detected a few times. V usage is TRBV4-3 and J usage is TRBJ2-5; maybe TRBD1 (5 bases). The last part of the DNA fits TRBJ2-1 better; the J call may be wrong. The CDR3 has 14 amino acids. Germline V gene sequence: CDR1 LGHNA, CDR2 YSLEER. CDR3 sequence (DNA): TGCGCCAGCAGCCTCTTCACGCAGGGCGATGAGCAGTTCTTC. It is translated as CASSLFTQGDEQFF.

The chain employs TRBV7-9 and TRBJ2-7; D is ambiguous. CDR1 is SEHNR and CDR2 is FQNEAQ in the germline V gene (reference sequence). V gave up 5 bases and J gave up 3 bases, with 11 bases separating them. CDR3 size: 13 residues. As DNA, the CDR3 is TGTGCCAGCAGCCCAAGGCCTTTCTACGAGCAGTACTTC. Residues: CASSPRPFYEQYF.

There are a few counts of this clonotype. The genes are TRBV7-9 and TRBJ1-1, with 8 bases that match TRBD1. Trimming at V came to 4 bases and at J to 2 bases, leaving 6 bases not matched to a gene. Germline values: CDR1 SEHNR, CDR2 FQNEAQ (reference sequence). The CDR3 is made up of 15 amino acids. This CDR3 is CASSYGQGANTEAFF. The DNA of the CDR3 is TGTGCCAGCAGCTATGGCCAGGGGGCTAACACTGAAGCTTTCTTT.

The gene calls are TRBV10-3 and TRBJ1-1, with 7 bases aligning to TRBD1. CDR3 length: 15 residues. CDR1 is ENHRY and CDR2 is SYGVKD in the germline V gene. Losses at the gene ends were 0 bases for V and 4 bases for J; bases not matched to a gene: 5. Here the CDR3 reads CAISESRQGSTEAFF. The CDR3 nucleotides are TGTGCCATCAGTGAGTCCCGACAGGGAAGCACTGAAGCTTTCTTT.

In DNA, the CDR3 is TGTGCCAGCAGCCAAGATCGGGGCGGGAACTATGGCTACACCTTC. The encoded protein is CASSQDRGGNYGYTF. The chain links TRBV3-1 to TRBJ1-2; maybe TRBD1 (5 bases). The CDR3 loop spans 15 amino acids. CDR1 is LGHDT, CDR2 YNNKEL, per germline (reference sequence). With 0 bases removed from V and 2 bases from J, the gap between germline ends came to 10 bases.

This clonotype was seen more than once but under ten times. V gene TRBV20-1 combines with J gene TRBJ2-7, with 9 nucleotides matching TRBD2. Losses at the gene ends were 6 bases for V and 1 base for J; bases not matched to a gene: 13. Germline-derived CDR1 and CDR2 are DFQATT and SNEGSKA (reference sequence). The length of the CDR3 is 16 residues. CDR3 sequence reads: CSARVSAGGRSYEQYF. The CDR3 DNA sequence: TGCAGTGCCAGGGTATCGGCGGGAGGGCGGTCCTACGAGCAGTACTTC.

This chain uses TRBV7-9 with TRBJ2-3; no reliable D call. The CDR3 sequence is 12 residues long. Between the trimmed V and J ends, which lost 8 bases and 6 bases, there was a span of 12 bases. Germline V lookup: CDR1 SEHNR, CDR2 FQNEAQ (reference sequence). CDR3 nucleotides: TGTGCCAGCTGGCAGAGCTCGGATACGCAGTATTTT. It is translated as CASWQSSDTQYF.

The J gene is TRBJ2-5, the V gene TRBV7-2; TRBD2 is a possible D gene (7 bases). The CDR3 is made up of 17 amino acids. Trimming removed 4 bases at V and 5 bases at J, with 23 bases between. The germline V gene encodes CDR1 SGHTA and CDR2 FQGNSA. The CDR3 nucleotides read TGTGCCAGCAGCTATAAATGGGGGGGGGCGATTGGGGAGACCCAGTACTTC. It translates to CASSYKWGGAIGETQYF.

This clonotype came up a few times. An end of the junction differs from the germline gene, which may be a read error. The chain links TRBV15 to TRBJ1-6, with TRBD1 as a possible D gene (5 bases). This CDR3 spans 15 amino acids. Germline lookup yields CDR1 LNHNV and CDR2 YYDKDF (reference sequence). CDR3 DNA sequence: TGTGCCGCCAGCACGGGGGAGGCCTATAATTCACCCCTCCACTTT. Amino acids: CAASTGEAYNSPLHF.